The present T cell receptor (beta chain) was sequenced within a study of beta chain features in type 1 diabetes. CDR1 SNHLY and CDR2 FYNNEI come from the germline V gene. There are 16 residues in the CDR3. V was pared by 6 bases and J by 0 bases, with 12 bases between. This clone was observed a handful of times. Its antigen is undetermined. Naive, central memory, regulatory and stem cell-like memory cells within the CD4+ compartment were sorted using CD45RO/CCR7/CD25/CD127/CD95/CD27. What was sequenced were expressed TCRB transcripts, since all of the isolated RNA had been reverse transcribed. Roughly 3.6 million reads, on average, came from each naive, central memory and regulatory T cell sample. Clones were sequenced by immunoSEQ multiplex PCR, and TCRdb holds only the in-frame ones, with some missing. The table lists about 370,000 clones, about 10% of them singletons. Study results and caveats: The influence of HLA type on TCRB rearrangement stayed undetermined. People with Type 1 diabetes carried modestly yet significantly shorter TCRB CDR3s in all four CD4+ subsets. Fewer junction insertions and more nucleotide deletions appeared in type 1 diabetes patients.

V gene TRBV2 combines with J gene TRBJ2-6; perhaps TRBD1 as D (6 bases). The origin of this receptor is a young man with type 1 diabetes. Material: central memory CD4+ T cells from blood. The CDR3 here is CASSLHRVSGANVLTF. The CDR3 nucleotides read TGTGCCAGCAGCCTCCACAGGGTCTCTGGGGCCAACGTCCTGACTTTC.